This TCR beta chain was documented in a study of T cells in localized non-small cell lung cancer. Regarding the study as a whole: Prolonged overall survival went with higher T cell density in the blood. Heterogeneity cannot be ruled out, as sequencing used one tumor region only.

Sequenced by immunoSEQ multiplex PCR; TCRdb stores in-frame clones only, minus some. The sample carries under 20,000 clones, about 88% recorded once. In its sample, this clone was seen once. The antigen is undetermined. CDR3 length: 16 residues. CDR1 and CDR2 (germline): SGHNT, YYREEE (reference sequence). The ends lost 0 bases at V and 5 bases at J; junction bases unmatched: 7. The rearrangement links TRBV5-4 to TRBJ2-5, with TRBD2 identical over 10 bases. This clonotype originated in a female donor aged 60 or older with stage III squamous cell lung carcinoma. This specimen consisted of peripheral blood, obtained before any cancer treatment. In DNA, the CDR3 is TGTGCCAGCAGCTTGGGCCAGCGGGAGGGTAATGAGACCCAGTACTTC. It yields the protein CASSLGQREGNETQYF. Using reference TRBV5-4 and TRBJ2-5 for the parts outside the CDR3, the full variable domain is ETGVTQSPTHLIKTRGQQVTLRCSSQSGHNTVSWYQQALGQGPQFIFQYYREEENGRGNFPPRFSGLQFPNYSSELNVNALELDDSALYLCASSLGQREGNETQYFGPGTRLLVL.